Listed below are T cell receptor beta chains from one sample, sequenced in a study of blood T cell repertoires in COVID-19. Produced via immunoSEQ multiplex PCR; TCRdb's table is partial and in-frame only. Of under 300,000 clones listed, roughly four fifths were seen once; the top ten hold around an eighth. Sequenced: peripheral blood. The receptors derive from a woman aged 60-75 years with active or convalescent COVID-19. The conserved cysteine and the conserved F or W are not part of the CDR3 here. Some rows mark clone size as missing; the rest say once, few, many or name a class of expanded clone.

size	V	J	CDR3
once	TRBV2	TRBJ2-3	ASCSGGAGWSDTQY
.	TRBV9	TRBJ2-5	ASSVDGNAGGPQETQY
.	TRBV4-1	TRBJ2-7	ASSQSRDGSSYEQY
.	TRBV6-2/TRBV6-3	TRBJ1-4	ASSYDTLGIEKLF
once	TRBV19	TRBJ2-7	ASSPRPSYEQY
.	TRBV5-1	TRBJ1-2	ASSLGQGAHGYT
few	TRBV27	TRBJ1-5	ASSTGVRQPQH
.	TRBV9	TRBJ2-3	ASNTGGQTDTQY
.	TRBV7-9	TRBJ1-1	ASTLARGSGTEAF
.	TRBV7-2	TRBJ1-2	ASSFSGEKGGYT
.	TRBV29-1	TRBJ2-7	SVFLQDPYEQY
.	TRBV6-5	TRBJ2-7	ASTWEGGAEEQY
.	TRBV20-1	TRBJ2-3	SASRGITDTQY
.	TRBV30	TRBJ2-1	AWTLGGFGQF
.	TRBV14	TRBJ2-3	ASSQGLAPQY
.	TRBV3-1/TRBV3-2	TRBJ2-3	ASSRRTSGGSDTQY
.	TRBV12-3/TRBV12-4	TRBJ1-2	ASKGDRLYGYT
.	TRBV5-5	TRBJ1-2	ASSYLTGDYGYT
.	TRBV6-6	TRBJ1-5	ASSYSLQGSSPQH
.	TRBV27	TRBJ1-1	ASSSMGGTEAF
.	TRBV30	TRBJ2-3	AWSASRDTQY
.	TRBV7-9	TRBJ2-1	ASSPLEGRNYNEQF
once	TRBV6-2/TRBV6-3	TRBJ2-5	ASSYPQETQY
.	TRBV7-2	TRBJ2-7	ASSSARSYEQY
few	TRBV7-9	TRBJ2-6	ASSSTGWRSGANVLT
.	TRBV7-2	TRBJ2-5	ASSMGQGARGTQY
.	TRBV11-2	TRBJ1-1	ASSPTGFYTEAF
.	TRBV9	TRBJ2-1	ASSVAGGRPGRDEQF
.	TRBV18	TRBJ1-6	ASSPSGQGAWNSPLH
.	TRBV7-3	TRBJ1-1	ASSPQARPGGNTEAF